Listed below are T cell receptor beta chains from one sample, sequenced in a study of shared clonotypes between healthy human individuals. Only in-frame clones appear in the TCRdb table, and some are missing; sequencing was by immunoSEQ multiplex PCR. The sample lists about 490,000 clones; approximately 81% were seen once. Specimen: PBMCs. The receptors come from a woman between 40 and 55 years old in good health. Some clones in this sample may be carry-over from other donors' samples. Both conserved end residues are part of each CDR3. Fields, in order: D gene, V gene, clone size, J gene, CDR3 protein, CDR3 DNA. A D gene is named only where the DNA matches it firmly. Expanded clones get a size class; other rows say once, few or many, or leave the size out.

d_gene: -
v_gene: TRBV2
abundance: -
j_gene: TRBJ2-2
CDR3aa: CASSREGASGELFF
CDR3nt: TGTGCCAGCAGCCGGGAGGGGGCATCCGGGGAGCTGTTTTTT

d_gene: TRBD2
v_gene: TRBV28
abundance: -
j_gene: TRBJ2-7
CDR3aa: CASSSPSGRVTYEQYF
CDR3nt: TGTGCCAGCAGTTCCCCAAGCGGGAGAGTCACCTACGAGCAGTACTTC

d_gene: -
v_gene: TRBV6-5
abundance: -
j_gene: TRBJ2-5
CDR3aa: CASSSGRGLETQYF
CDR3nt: TGTGCCAGCAGTTCCGGTAGGGGCTTGGAGACCCAGTACTTC

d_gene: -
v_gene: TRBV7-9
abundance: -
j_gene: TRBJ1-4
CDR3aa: CASSLSFRQGSEKLFF
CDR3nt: TGTGCCAGCAGCTTATCGTTTAGGCAGGGGAGTGAAAAACTGTTTTTT

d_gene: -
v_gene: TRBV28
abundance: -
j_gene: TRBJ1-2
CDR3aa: CASQVANYGYTF
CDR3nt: TGTGCCAGTCAGGTCGCTAACTATGGCTACACCTTC

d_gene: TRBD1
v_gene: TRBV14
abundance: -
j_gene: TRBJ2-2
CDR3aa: CASSHRTGTNTGELFF
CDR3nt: TGTGCCAGCAGCCATAGGACAGGGACGAACACCGGGGAGCTGTTTTTT

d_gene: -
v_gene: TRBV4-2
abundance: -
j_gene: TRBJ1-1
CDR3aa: CASSQGTVNTEAFF
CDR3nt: TGTGCCAGCAGCCAAGGGACAGTGAACACTGAAGCTTTCTTT

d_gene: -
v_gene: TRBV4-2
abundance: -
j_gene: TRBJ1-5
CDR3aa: CASSQEERGAYNQPQHF
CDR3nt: TGTGCCAGCAGCCAAGAGGAGCGGGGGGCCTACAATCAGCCCCAGCATTTT

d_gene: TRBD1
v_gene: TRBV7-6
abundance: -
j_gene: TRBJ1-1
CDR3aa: CASSPGQAILTEAFF
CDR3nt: TGTGCCAGCAGCCCAGGACAGGCTATTTTGACTGAAGCTTTCTTT

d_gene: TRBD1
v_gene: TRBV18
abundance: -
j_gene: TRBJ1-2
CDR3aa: CASSPTGGDYGYTF
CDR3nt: TGTGCCAGCTCACCGACAGGGGGGGACTATGGCTACACCTTC

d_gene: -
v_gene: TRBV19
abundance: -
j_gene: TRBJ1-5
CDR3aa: CASSMHPGAHQPQHF
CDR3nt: TGTGCCAGTAGTATGCACCCAGGGGCCCATCAGCCCCAGCATTTT

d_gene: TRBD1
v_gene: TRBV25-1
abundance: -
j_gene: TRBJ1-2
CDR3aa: CASSVPGQYYGYTF
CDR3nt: TGTGCCAGCAGTGTACCGGGACAGTACTATGGCTACACCTTC

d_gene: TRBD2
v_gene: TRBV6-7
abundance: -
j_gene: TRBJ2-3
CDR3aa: CASSYPTAGGGDTQYF
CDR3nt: TGTGCCAGCAGTTACCCTACTGCGGGAGGGGGGGATACGCAGTATTTT

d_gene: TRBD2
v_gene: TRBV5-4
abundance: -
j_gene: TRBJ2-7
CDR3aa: CASSPAGGQYEQYF
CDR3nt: TGTGCCAGCAGCCCAGCGGGAGGGCAATACGAGCAGTACTTC

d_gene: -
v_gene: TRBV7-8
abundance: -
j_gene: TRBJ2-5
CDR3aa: CASSFDRGETQYF
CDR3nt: TGTGCCAGCAGCTTTGATCGGGGGGAGACCCAGTACTTC

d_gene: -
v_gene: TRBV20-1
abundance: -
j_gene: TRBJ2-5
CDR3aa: CSADSQETQYF
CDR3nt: TGCAGTGCTGACAGCCAAGAGACCCAGTACTTC

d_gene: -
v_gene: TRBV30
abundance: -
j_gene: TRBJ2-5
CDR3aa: CAWSGKGQETQYF
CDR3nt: TGTGCCTGGAGCGGGAAAGGGCAAGAGACCCAGTACTTC

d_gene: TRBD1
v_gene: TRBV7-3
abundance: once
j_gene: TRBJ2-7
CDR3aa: CASAPGTGYEQYF
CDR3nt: TGTGCCAGCGCTCCGGGGACAGGGTACGAGCAGTACTTC

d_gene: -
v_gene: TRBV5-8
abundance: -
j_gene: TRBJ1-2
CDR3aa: CASSLSDTPNYGYTF
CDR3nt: TGTGCCAGCAGCTTGTCGGACACACCTAACTATGGCTACACCTTC

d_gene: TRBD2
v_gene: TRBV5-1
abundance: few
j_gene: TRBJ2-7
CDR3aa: CASSPGTSGRAGEQYF
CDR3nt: TGCGCCAGCAGCCCAGGGACTAGCGGGAGGGCCGGCGAGCAGTACTTC

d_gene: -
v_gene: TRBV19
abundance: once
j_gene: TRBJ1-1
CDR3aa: CASTDDSLNTEAFF
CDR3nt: TGTGCCAGTACCGATGACAGCTTGAACACTGAAGCTTTCTTT